Listed below are T cell receptor beta chains from one sample, sequenced in a study of T cell responses to AZD1222 COVID-19 vaccine. Using immunoSEQ multiplex PCR, the repertoire was profiled, and TCRdb retains in-frame clones only, with some absent. The sample carries about 130,000 clones, 92% recorded once. Sequences were derived from peripheral blood, sampled on day 0 of AZD1222 vaccination. Receptor source: an adult in good health. Both conserved end residues are part of each CDR3. The D gene is left open where the match is weak.

>TRBV7-7|TRBJ1-5|-
TGTGCTAGCAGCTCCGGACAGAATCAGCCCCAGCATTTT
CASSSGQNQPQHF
>TRBV3-1/TRBV3-2|TRBJ2-7|-
TGTGCCAGCAGCCAAGACGGGTCTAATATATACGAGCAGTACTTC
CASSQDGSNIYEQYF
>TRBV18|TRBJ1-1|-
TGTGCCAGCTCAGGCCTTGAAGCCTCTATCACTGAAGCTTTCTTT
CASSGLEASITEAFF
>TRBV9|TRBJ2-2|-
TGTGCCAGCAGCGTAGTGAGAGGGATTGACACCGGGGAGCTGTTTTTT
CASSVVRGIDTGELFF
>TRBV9|TRBJ2-7|-
TGTGCCAGCAGCGTAGGTGGGGGGCCAAACGAGCAGTACTTC
CASSVGGGPNEQYF
>TRBV11-3|TRBJ2-1|-
TGTGCCAGCAGCTCCAGGGCCTCCTACAATGAGCAGTTCTTC
CASSSRASYNEQFF
>TRBV5-4|TRBJ2-5|TRBD1
TGTGCCAGCAGCTTATCCGGGACAGGGGCGCAAGAGACCCAGTACTTC
CASSLSGTGAQETQYF
>TRBV12-3/TRBV12-4|TRBJ2-5|-
TGTGCCAGCAGTTTTTGGGGTCAAGAGACCCAGTACTTC
CASSFWGQETQYF
>TRBV7-2|TRBJ2-5|-
TGTGCCAGCAGCTTATGGGAGACCCAGTACTTC
CASSLWETQYF
>TRBV12-3/TRBV12-4|TRBJ2-1|TRBD1
TGTGCCAGCAGTTTTGGCAGGGGGAGCCAGTTCTTC
CASSFGRGSQFF
>TRBV6-4|TRBJ1-6|-
TGTGCCAGCAGTGACTCTGCCCTAGGCTATAATTCACCCCTCCACTTT
CASSDSALGYNSPLHF
>TRBV18|TRBJ1-2|TRBD1
TGTGCCAGCTCGCTTCAACCCGGGACAGGGGCCTATGGCTACACCTTC
CASSLQPGTGAYGYTF
>TRBV24-1|TRBJ1-2|-
TGTGCCACCAGTGACTCCGGACGGGATTATGGCTACACCTTC
CATSDSGRDYGYTF
>TRBV19|TRBJ1-5|TRBD1
TGTGCCACAAAACAGGGGGGAGGTCAGCCCCAGCATTTT
CATKQGGGQPQHF
>TRBV15|TRBJ1-2|-
TGTGCCACCAGGCCACGAGGGGCTAACTATGGCTACACCTTC
CATRPRGANYGYTF
>TRBV15|TRBJ1-1|-
TGTGCCACCAGCAGAGAAACAGCAGAGTACACTGAAGCTTTCTTT
CATSRETAEYTEAFF